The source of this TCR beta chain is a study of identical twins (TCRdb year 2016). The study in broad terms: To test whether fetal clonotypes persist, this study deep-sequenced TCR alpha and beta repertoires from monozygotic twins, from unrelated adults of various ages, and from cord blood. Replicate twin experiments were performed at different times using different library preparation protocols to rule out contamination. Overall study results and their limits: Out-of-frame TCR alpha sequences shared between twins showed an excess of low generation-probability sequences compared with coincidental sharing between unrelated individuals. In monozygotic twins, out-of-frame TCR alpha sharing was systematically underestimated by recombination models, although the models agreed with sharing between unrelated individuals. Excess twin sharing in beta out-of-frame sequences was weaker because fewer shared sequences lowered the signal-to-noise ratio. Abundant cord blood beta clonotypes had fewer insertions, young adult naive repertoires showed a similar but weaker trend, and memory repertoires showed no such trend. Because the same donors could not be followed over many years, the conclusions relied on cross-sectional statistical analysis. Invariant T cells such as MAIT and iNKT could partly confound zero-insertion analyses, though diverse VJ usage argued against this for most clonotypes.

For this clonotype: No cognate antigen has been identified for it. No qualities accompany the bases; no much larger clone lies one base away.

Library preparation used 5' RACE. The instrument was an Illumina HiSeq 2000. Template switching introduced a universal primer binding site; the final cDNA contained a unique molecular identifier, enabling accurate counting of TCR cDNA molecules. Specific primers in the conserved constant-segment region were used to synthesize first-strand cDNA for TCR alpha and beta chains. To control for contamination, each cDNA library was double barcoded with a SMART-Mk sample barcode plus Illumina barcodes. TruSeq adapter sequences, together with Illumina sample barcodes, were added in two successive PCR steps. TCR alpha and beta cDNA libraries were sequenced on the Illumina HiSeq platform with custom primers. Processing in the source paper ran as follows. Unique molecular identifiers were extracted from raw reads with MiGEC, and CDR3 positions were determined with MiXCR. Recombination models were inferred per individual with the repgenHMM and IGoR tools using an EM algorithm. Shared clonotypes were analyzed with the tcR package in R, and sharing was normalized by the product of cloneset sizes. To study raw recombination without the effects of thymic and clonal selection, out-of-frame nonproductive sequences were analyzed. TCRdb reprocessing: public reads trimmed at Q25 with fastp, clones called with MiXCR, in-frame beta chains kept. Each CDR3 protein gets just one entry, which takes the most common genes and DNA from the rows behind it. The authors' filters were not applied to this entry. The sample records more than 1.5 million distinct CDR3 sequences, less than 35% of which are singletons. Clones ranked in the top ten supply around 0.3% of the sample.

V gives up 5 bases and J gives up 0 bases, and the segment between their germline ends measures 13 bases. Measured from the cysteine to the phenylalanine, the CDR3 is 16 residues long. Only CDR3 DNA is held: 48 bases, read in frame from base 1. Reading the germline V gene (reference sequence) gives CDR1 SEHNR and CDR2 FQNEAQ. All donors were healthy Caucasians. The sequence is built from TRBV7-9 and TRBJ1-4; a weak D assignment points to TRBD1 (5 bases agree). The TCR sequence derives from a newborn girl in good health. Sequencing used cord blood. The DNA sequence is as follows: TGTGCCAGCAGCGCAAGGGACGGATCAACTAATGAAAAACTGTTTTTT. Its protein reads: CASSARDGSTNEKLFF.